This T cell receptor beta chain was identified during a study of OX40 agonist ivuxolimab in advanced cancers. Across the whole study: The dose-escalation cohort was about 87% male, with a mean age of about 56 years, ranging about 23 to 79. Findings and limits, study-wide: Mean expanded clone counts were higher in CD8+ than CD4+ T cells. Within 6 weeks, CD4+ and CD8+ blood T cells expanded clonally at 0.1 to 3.0 mg/kg.

Samples were taken at baseline and on day 1 of cycles 4 and 7. Note on this clone: Antigen specificity is unknown.

Produced via immunoSEQ multiplex PCR; TCRdb's table is partial and in-frame only. The data contain roughly 76,000 clones, approximately 85% of them singletons. Trimming took 4 bases from V and 5 from J, leaving 11 bases between them. The germline gives CDR1 LNHDA, CDR2 SQIVND (reference sequence). The length of the CDR3 is 13 residues. The genes are TRBV19 and TRBJ1-1; D gene unclear. The sequencing here drew on CD4+ or CD8+ T cells sorted from blood, taken in a trial of the OX40 agonist ivuxolimab. This receptor was obtained from an adult with an advanced solid tumor such as melanoma, head and neck, liver or kidney cancer. CDR3 sequence reads: CASSTTAVTEAFF. In DNA, the CDR3 is TGTGCCAGTAGTACCACAGCGGTTACTGAAGCTTTCTTT.